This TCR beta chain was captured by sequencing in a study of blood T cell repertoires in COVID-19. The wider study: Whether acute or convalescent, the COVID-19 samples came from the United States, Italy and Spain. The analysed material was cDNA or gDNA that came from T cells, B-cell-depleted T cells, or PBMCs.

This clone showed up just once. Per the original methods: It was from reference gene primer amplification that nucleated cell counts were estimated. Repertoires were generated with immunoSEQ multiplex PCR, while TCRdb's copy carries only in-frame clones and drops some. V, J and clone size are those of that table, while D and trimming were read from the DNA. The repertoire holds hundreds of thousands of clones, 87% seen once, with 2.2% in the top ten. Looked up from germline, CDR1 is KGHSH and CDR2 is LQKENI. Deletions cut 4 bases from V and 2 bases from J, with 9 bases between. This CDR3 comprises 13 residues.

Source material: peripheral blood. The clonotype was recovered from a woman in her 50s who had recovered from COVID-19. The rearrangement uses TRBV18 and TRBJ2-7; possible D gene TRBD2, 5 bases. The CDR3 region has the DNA TGTGCCAGCTCACGGCCGGAGGCCTACGAGCAGTACTTC. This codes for CASSRPEAYEQYF.